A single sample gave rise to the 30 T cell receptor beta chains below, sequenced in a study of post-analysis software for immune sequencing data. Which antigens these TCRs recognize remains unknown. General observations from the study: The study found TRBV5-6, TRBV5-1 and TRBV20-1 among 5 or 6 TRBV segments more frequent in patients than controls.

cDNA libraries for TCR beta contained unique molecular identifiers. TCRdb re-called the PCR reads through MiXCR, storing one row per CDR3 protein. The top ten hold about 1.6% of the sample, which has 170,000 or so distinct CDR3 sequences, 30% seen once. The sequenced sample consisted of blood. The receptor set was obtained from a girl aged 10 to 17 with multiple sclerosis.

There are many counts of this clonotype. The CDR3 region has the DNA TGCGCCAGCAGCCACCAGGGGGGTGAGCAGTTCTTC. Translated, it gives CASSHQGGEQFF. V is TRBV4-1 and J is TRBJ2-1; tentatively, D is TRBD1 (7 bases). V was shortened by 3 bases and J by 9 bases, with 9 bases between the two germline ends. Germline CDR1 is MGHRA and CDR2 is YSYEKL. The CDR3 spans 12 residues.

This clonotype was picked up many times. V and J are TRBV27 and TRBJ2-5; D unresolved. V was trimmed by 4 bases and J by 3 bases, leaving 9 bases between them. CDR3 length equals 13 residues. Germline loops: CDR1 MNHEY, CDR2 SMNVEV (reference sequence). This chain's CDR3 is CASSSTSEETQYF. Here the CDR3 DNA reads TGTGCCAGCAGTTCTACGTCCGAAGAGACCCAGTACTTC.

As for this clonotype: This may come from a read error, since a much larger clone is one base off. The CDR3: CSARKEDTEAFF. CDR3 coding DNA: TGCAGTGCTAGAAAGGAGGACACTGAAGCTTTCTTT. This chain links TRBV20-1 with TRBJ1-1; D uncertain. The CDR3 totals 12 residues. V shed 2 bases and J shed 3 bases, with 7 bases lying between them. Germline V gene lookup returns CDR1 DFQATT and CDR2 SNEGSKA (reference sequence).

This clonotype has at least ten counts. CDR3 residues: CATSRDRSQETQYF. The CDR3 nucleotides are TGTGCCACCAGCAGAGATAGGAGCCAAGAGACCCAGTACTTC. The rearrangement uses TRBV15 and TRBJ2-5; D gene uncertain. V was trimmed by 0 bases and J by 1 base, leaving 6 bases between them. The CDR3 is 14 amino acids. Germline CDR1 is LNHNV and CDR2 is YYDKDF (reference sequence).

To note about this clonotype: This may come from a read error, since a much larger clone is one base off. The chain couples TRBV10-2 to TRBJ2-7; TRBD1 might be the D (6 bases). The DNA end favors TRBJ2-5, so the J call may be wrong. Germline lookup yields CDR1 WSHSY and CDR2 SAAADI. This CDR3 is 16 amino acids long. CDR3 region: CASSEGGSRIGETQYF. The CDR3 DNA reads TGCGCCAGCAGTGAAGGGGGTAGCAGGATCGGGGAGACCCAGTACTTC.

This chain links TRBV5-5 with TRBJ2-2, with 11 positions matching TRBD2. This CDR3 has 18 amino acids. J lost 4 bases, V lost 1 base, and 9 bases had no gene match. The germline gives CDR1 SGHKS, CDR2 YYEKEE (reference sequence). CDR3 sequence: CASSLTLAGVPGTGELFF. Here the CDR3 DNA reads TGTGCCAGCAGCTTGACACTAGCGGGAGTTCCGGGCACCGGGGAGCTGTTTTTT. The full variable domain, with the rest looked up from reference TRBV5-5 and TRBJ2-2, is DAGVTQSPTHLIKTRGQQVTLRCSPISGHKSVSWYQQVLGQGPQFIFQYYEKEERGRGNFPDRFSARQFPNYSSELNVNALLLGDSALYLCASSLTLAGVPGTGELFFGEGSRLTVL.

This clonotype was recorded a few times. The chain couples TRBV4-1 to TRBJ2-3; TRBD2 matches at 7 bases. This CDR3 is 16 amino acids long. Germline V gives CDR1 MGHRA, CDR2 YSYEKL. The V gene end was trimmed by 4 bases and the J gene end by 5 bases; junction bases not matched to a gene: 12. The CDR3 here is CASSPRGGSKEDTQYF. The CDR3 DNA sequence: TGCGCCAGCAGCCCCCGGGGCGGGAGTAAAGAAGATACGCAGTATTTT.

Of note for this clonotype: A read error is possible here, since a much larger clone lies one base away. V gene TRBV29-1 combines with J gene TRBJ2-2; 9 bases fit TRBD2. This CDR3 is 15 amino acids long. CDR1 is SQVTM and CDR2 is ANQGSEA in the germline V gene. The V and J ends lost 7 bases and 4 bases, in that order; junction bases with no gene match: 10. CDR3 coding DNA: TGCAGCGGAGTAGCGGGAGCGACGAGCACCGGGGAGCTGTTTTTT. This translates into CSGVAGATSTGELFF.

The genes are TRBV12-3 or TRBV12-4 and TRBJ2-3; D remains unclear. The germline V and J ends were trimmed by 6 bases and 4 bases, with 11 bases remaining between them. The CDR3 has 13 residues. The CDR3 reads CASSLLGADTQYF. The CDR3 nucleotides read TGTGCCAGCAGCCTTCTGGGCGCAGATACGCAGTATTTT.

The CDR3 DNA is TGTGCCAGCAGTTTTGTTCCGGGACAGGAAAACACTGAAGCTTTCTTT. Translating it yields CASSFVPGQENTEAFF. This chain links TRBV28 with TRBJ1-1, with 8 positions matching TRBD1. This CDR3 comprises 16 residues. Unmatched junction bases numbered 8, after V lost 3 bases and J lost 2 bases. Germline V gives CDR1 MDHEN, CDR2 SYDVKM.

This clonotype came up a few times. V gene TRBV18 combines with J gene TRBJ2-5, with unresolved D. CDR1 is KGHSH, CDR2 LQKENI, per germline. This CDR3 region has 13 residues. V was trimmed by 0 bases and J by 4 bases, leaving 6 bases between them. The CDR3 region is CASSPPVVETQYF. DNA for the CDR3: TGTGCCAGCTCACCACCCGTAGTAGAGACCCAGTACTTC.

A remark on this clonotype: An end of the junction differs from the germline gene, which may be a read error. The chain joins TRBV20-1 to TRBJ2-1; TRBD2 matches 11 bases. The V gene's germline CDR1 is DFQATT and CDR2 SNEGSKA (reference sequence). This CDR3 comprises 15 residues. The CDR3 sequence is CSASKGTSGYNERFF. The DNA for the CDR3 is TGCAGTGCTAGTAAAGGGACTAGCGGATACAATGAGCGGTTCTTC.

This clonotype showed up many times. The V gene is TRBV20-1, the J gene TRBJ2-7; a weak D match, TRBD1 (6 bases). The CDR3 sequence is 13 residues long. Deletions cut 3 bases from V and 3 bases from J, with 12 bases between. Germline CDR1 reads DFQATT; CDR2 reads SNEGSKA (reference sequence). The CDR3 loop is CSASGGLNYEQYF. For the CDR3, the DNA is TGCAGTGCTAGTGGGGGCCTGAACTACGAGCAGTACTTC.

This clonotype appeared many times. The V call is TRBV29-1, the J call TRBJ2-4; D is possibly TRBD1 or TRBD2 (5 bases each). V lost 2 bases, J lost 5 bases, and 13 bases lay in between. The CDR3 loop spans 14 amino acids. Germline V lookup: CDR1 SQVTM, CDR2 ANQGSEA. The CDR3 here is CSVESPGPQNIQYF. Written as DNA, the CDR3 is TGCAGCGTTGAAAGTCCGGGACCCCAAAACATTCAGTACTTC.

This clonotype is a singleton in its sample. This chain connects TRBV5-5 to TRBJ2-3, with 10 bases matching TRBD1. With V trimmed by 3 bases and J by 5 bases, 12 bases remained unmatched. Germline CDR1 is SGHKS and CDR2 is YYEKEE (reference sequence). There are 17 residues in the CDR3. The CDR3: CASSSHAGTGVRDTQYF. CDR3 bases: TGTGCCAGCAGCTCCCACGCCGGGACAGGGGTTAGAGATACGCAGTATTTT.

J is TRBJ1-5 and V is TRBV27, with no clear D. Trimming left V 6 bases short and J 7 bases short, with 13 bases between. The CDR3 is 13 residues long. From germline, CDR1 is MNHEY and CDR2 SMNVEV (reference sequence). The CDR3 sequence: CASRLRLSQPQHF. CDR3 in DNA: TGTGCCAGCAGGTTAAGACTTAGCCAGCCCCAGCATTTT.

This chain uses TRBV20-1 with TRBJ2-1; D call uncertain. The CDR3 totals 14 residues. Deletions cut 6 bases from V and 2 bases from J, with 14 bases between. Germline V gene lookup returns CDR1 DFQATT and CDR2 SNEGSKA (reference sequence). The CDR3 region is CSAKPRVPYNEQFF. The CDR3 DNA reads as TGCAGTGCCAAACCCCGGGTCCCCTACAATGAGCAGTTCTTC.

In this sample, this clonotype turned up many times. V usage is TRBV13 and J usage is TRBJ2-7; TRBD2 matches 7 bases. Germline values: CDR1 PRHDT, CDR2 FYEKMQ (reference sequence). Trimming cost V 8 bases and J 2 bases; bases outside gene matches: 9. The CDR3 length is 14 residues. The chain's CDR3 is CASRVSGKTYEQYF. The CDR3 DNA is TGTGCCAGCCGGGTCAGCGGGAAAACCTACGAGCAGTACTTC.

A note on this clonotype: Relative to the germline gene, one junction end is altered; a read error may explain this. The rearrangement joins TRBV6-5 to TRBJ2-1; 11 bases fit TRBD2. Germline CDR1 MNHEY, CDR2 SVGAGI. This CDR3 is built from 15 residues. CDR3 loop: CASSDGTSGYNEQVF. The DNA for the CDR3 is TGTGCCAGCAGCGATGGGACTAGCGGATACAATGAGCAGGTCTTC.

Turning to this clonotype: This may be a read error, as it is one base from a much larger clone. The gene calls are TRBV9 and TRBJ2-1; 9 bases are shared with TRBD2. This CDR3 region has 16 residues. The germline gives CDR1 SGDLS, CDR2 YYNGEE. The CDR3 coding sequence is TGTACCAGCAGCGTAGATCAGGGAGCGGGAGGCTATGAGCAGTTCTTC. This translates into CTSSVDQGAGGYEQFF.

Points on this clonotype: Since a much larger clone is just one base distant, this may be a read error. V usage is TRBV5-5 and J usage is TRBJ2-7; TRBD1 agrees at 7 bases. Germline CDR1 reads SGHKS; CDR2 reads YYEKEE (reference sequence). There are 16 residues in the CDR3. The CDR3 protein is CVSSAYGTAYSYEQYF. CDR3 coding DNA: TGTGTCAGCAGCGCGTATGGGACAGCCTACTCCTACGAGCAGTACTTC.

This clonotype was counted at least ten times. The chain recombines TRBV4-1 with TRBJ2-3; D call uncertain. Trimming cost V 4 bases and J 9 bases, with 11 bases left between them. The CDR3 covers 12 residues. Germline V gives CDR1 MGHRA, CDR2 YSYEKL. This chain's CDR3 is CASSPSAVTQYF. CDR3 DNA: TGCGCCAGCAGCCCCAGCGCCGTGACGCAGTATTTT.

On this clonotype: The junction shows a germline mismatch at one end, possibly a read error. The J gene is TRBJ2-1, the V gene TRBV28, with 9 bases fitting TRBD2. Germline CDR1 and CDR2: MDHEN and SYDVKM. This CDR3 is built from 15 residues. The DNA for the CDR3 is TGTGCCAACAGTAACCTAGCGGGAAGGTACAATGAGCAGTTCTTC. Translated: CANSNLAGRYNEQFF. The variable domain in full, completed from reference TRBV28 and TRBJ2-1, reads DVKVTQSSRYLVKRTGEKVFLECVQDMDHENMFWYRQDPGLGLRLIYFSYDVKMKEKGDIPEGYSVSREKKERFSLILESASTNQTSMYLCANSNLAGRYNEQFFGPGTRLTVL.

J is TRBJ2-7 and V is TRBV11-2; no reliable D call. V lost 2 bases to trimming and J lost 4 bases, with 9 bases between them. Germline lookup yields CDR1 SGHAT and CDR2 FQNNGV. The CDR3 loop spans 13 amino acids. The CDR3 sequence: CASSLFYRYEQYF. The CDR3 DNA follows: TGTGCCAGCAGCTTATTTTACCGTTACGAGCAGTACTTC. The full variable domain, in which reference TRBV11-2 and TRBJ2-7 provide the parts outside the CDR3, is EAGVAQSPRYKIIEKRQSVAFWCNPISGHATLYWYQQILGQGPKLLIQFQNNGVVDDSQLPKDRFSAERLKGVDSTLKIQPAKLEDSAVYLCASSLFYRYEQYFGPGTRLTVT.

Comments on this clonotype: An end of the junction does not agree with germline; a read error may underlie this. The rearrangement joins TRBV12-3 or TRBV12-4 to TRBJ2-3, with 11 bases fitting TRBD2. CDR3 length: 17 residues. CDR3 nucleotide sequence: TGTGCCAGTTCACTAGCGGGAGTGGGGCTAGGCACGGATACGCAGTATTTT. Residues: CASSLAGVGLGTDTQYF.

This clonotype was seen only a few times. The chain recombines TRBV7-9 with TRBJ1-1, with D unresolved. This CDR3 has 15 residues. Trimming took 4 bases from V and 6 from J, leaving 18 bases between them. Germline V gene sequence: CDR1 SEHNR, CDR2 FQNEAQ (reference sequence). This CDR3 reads CASSSPEYGLPEAFF. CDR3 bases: TGTGCCAGCAGCTCTCCCGAGTACGGGCTCCCTGAAGCTTTCTTT.

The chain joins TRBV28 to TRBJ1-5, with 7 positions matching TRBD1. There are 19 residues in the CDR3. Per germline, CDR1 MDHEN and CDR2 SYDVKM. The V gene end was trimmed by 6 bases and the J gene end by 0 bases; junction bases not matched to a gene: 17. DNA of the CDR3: TGTGCCAGCAGACTCTCTCTGACAGGGACCATGTATAGCAATCAGCCCCAGCATTTT. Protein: CASRLSLTGTMYSNQPQHF.

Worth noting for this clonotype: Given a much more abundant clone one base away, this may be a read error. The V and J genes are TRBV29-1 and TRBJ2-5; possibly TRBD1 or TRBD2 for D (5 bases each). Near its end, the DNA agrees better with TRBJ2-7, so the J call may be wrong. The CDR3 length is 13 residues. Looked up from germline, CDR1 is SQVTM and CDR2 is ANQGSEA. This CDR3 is CSVVGTGPYEQYF. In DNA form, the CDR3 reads TGCAGCGTTGTAGGGACCGGGCCCTACGAGCAGTACTTC.

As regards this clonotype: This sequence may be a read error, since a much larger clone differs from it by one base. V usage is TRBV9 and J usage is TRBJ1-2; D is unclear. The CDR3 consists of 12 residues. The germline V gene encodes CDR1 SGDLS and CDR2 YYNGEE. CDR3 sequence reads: CASGVGYGGYTF. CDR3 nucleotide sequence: TGTGCCAGCGGCGTAGGGTATGGCGGCTACACCTTC.

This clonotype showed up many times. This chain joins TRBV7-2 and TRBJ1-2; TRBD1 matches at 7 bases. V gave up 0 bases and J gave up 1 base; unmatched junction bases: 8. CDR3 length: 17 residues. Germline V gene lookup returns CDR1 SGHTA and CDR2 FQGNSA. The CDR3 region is CASSLALTGKFNYGYTF. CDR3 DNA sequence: TGTGCCAGCAGCTTAGCGTTGACAGGGAAATTTAACTATGGCTACACCTTC.